This T cell receptor (beta chain) was obtained from a study of early T cells in non-severe SARS-CoV-2 infection. Study at large: Sequencing of unsorted whole blood was done on bulk RNA, leaving chains unpaired. Study findings and constraints: Matches to VDJdb favored anti-spike CD8 responses and missed private and CD4 specificities.

From germline, CDR1 is SEHNR and CDR2 FQNEAQ (reference sequence). The CDR3 spans 14 residues. Trimming stripped 5 bases from V and 5 bases from J, with 16 bases between. The TCR library protocol attached unique molecular identifiers to the individual cDNA molecules. TCRdb processed the 5' RACE reads anew with MiXCR; each CDR3 protein has one entry. The table shows about 97,000 distinct CDR3 sequences, with about 12% occurring only once. This clonotype has more than one count but fewer than ten. Its target is not known. The chain has TRBV7-9 and TRBJ2-7, with D possibly TRBD1 on 6 matching bases. This TCR was recovered from an adult who was a healthcare worker with PCR-confirmed SARS-CoV-2 infection or an uninfected control (not recorded which). Input material: whole blood. The CDR3 loop is CASSDRYTSDEQYF. The CDR3 nucleotides are TGTGCCAGCAGCGACAGGTATACCTCTGACGAGCAGTACTTC. Based on the CDR3 plus reference TRBV7-9 and TRBJ2-7, the full variable domain is DTGVSQNPRHKITKRGQNVTFRCDPISEHNRLYWYRQTLGQGPEFLTYFQNEAQLEKSRLLSDRFSAERPKGSFSTLEIQRTEQGDSAMYLCASSDRYTSDEQYFGPGTRLTVT.